This is a list of T cell receptor beta chains from one sample in a study of Graves' ophthalmopathy and Graves' hyperthyroidism. One entry per CDR3 protein, called by TCRdb with MiXCR from the multiplex PCR reads. The sample includes about 370,000 distinct CDR3 sequences, about 17% seen only once; the top ten take more than 1.5%. Material for sequencing was peripheral blood. Receptor source: a young woman with Graves' ophthalmopathy. The conserved cysteine and the conserved F or W are not part of the CDR3 here.

CDR3,J,V
ASSQGLLGNNEQF,TRBJ2-1,TRBV4-3
ASSLRSNYEQY,TRBJ2-7,TRBV6-5
ASSLLHAQPQH,TRBJ1-5,TRBV7-2
ASTRGGLTEAF,TRBJ1-1,TRBV6-1
SPDGTKAF,TRBJ1-1,TRBV29-1
ASSFRDRAYEQY,TRBJ2-7,TRBV7-2
ASNGLTGQGIHEQY,TRBJ2-7,TRBV7-9
AIKAIQGVGETQY,TRBJ2-5,TRBV10-3
ASSYGTGGNTEAF,TRBJ1-1,TRBV6-5
ASSPGQPLPIVSGNTIY,TRBJ1-3,TRBV9
ASSSNPDRGTNQPQH,TRBJ1-5,TRBV6-2/TRBV6-3
ASSLGVGRSGNTIY,TRBJ1-3,TRBV5-1
ASSTDRTELF,TRBJ2-2,TRBV19
AWSVSSFYEQY,TRBJ2-7,TRBV30
ASSHRTSGNYEQY,TRBJ2-7,TRBV12-3/TRBV12-4
ASIAGTPMVYEQY,TRBJ2-7,TRBV28
ASSPLDRAGELS,TRBJ2-2,TRBV12-3/TRBV12-4
ASGRTSGAYEQY,TRBJ2-7,TRBV6-1
ASSPGLAWDQETQY,TRBJ2-5,TRBV11-1
ASSLGQAREGETQY,TRBJ2-5,TRBV28
ASSDRAPQTQY,TRBJ2-7,TRBV6-1
ASSTGGAETQY,TRBJ2-5,TRBV9
ACQDSGLAYEQY,TRBJ2-7,TRBV6-2/TRBV6-3
ASGGGAGWPQH,TRBJ1-5,TRBV28
ASSLEITGSSHEQY,TRBJ2-7,TRBV9
ATREGTDEQY,TRBJ2-7,TRBV11-2